Listed below are T cell receptor beta chains from one sample, sequenced in a study of blood T cells in healthy people across ages. A single record per CDR3 protein comes from TCRdb applying MiXCR to the 5' RACE reads. Of approximately 940,000 distinct CDR3 sequences in the sample, approximately 49% are singletons; the top ten hold around an eighth. The specimen was blood. Receptors were obtained from a man aged 25-45 years in good health. The CDR3 runs from the conserved cysteine through the conserved F or W. D genes are given only for firm matches. Part of the rows lack a size; the others show once, few, many or a class for expanded clones.

d_gene	v_gene	abundance	j_gene	CDR3aa	CDR3nt
NA	TRBV7-9	once	TRBJ1-6	CASSLAVSNSPLHF	TGTGCCAGCAGCTTGGCGGTCTCTAATTCACCCCTCCACTTT
NA	TRBV27	few	TRBJ2-7	CASSRGNRYEQYF	TGTGCCAGCAGCCGGGGTAACAGATACGAGCAGTACTTC
TRBD1	TRBV12-5	few	TRBJ2-7	CASGGQGHEQYF	TGTGCTAGTGGCGGACAGGGCCACGAGCAGTACTTC
NA	TRBV10-3	NA	TRBJ2-3	CAISELADTQYF	TGTGCCATCAGTGAGTTAGCAGATACGCAGTATTTT
NA	TRBV5-1	once	TRBJ2-3	CASSFSGGRRTDTQYF	TGCGCCAGCAGCTTTTCCGGGGGCCGACGCACAGATACGCAGTATTTT
NA	TRBV14	NA	TRBJ2-1	CASSQDQGLGYNEQFF	TGTGCCAGCAGCCAAGACCAGGGCTTGGGGTACAATGAGCAGTTCTTC
NA	TRBV20-1	NA	TRBJ2-4	CSTAGQLAKNIQYF	TGCAGTACCGCGGGACAGCTAGCCAAAAACATTCAGTACTTC
TRBD1	TRBV9	NA	TRBJ2-3	CASSPPGQGEDTQYF	TGTGCCAGCAGCCCCCCGGGACAGGGGGAGGATACGCAGTATTTT
NA	TRBV9	NA	TRBJ1-2	CASSVSWGRDHYGYTF	TGTGCCAGCAGCGTGAGCTGGGGGCGCGATCACTATGGCTACACCTTC
TRBD1	TRBV6-1	NA	TRBJ1-4	CASSLTGTGYEKLFF	TGTGCCAGCTCCCTGACCGGGACAGGGTATGAAAAACTGTTTTTT
TRBD1	TRBV6-5	NA	TRBJ2-7	CASSPWTGGIYEQYF	TGTGCCAGCAGTCCGTGGACAGGGGGTATCTATGAGCAGTACTTC
NA	TRBV5-6	NA	TRBJ1-6	CASSPLRGLDSPLHF	TGTGCCAGCAGCCCGCTGCGGGGTTTAGATTCACCCCTCCACTTT
TRBD1	TRBV5-1	NA	TRBJ2-5	CASSPHGQGGETQYF	TGCGCCAGCAGCCCACACGGACAGGGCGGTGAGACCCAGTACTTC
NA	TRBV7-6	many	TRBJ2-3	CASSPGGGTHGDTQYF	TGTGCCAGCAGCCCAGGCGGCGGGACTCACGGAGATACGCAGTATTTT
TRBD1	TRBV9	once	TRBJ1-3	CASSDRDRDSGNTIYF	TGTGCCAGCAGCGACCGGGACAGGGATTCTGGAAACACCATATATTTT
NA	TRBV9	NA	TRBJ2-3	CASSVESRDTDTQYF	TGTGCCAGCAGCGTAGAGAGCAGAGACACAGATACGCAGTATTTT
NA	TRBV12-3/TRBV12-4	NA	TRBJ1-1	CASTWDLGNTEAFF	TGTGCCAGCACCTGGGACCTTGGGAACACTGAAGCTTTCTTT
TRBD2	TRBV27	few	TRBJ2-3	CASRTDWGGSTDTQYF	TGTGCCAGCAGGACCGACTGGGGGGGAAGCACAGATACGCAGTATTTT
NA	TRBV20-1	few	TRBJ2-1	CSAPGTHNDEQFF	TGCAGTGCCCCCGGGACCCACAACGATGAGCAGTTCTTC
NA	TRBV24-1	NA	TRBJ2-1	CATSDLVRSNEQFF	TGTGCCACCAGTGATTTGGTCAGATCAAATGAGCAGTTCTTC
NA	TRBV4-1	NA	TRBJ2-1	CASSRRGDEQFF	TGCGCCAGCAGCCGAAGGGGGGATGAGCAGTTCTTC
NA	TRBV7-9	once	TRBJ1-1	CASNLATIRGGTEAFF	TGTGCCAGCAACTTAGCGACGATACGGGGAGGAACTGAAGCTTTCTTT
NA	TRBV5-1	NA	TRBJ2-1	CASTRESYNEQFF	TGCGCCAGCACCCGGGAGTCCTACAATGAGCAGTTCTTC
NA	TRBV28	NA	TRBJ2-5	CASSSPSEGQETQYF	TGTGCCAGCAGTTCCCCCTCTGAGGGTCAAGAGACCCAGTACTTC
NA	TRBV25-1	few	TRBJ1-2	CASSESVWGYTF	TGTGCCAGCAGTGAATCAGTGTGGGGCTACACCTTC
NA	TRBV4-1	NA	TRBJ2-1	CASSLSRASNEQFF	TGCGCCAGCAGCCTCTCACGCGCGTCGAATGAGCAGTTCTTC
TRBD1	TRBV5-6	NA	TRBJ2-3	CASSLTDRQRTDTQYF	TGTGCCAGCAGCTTGACGGACAGGCAACGCACAGATACGCAGTATTTT
TRBD1	TRBV7-2	NA	TRBJ2-5	CASSNRDRGKYEQYF	TGTGCCAGCAGCAACCGGGACAGGGGTAAATATGAGCAGTACTTC
TRBD1	TRBV15	NA	TRBJ2-3	CATSRGQGAADTQYF	TGTGCCACCAGCAGAGGCCAGGGGGCCGCAGATACGCAGTATTTT
TRBD1	TRBV29-1	NA	TRBJ2-7	CSAKTGTGPYEQYF	TGCAGCGCAAAAACCGGGACAGGACCCTACGAGCAGTACTTC
TRBD2	TRBV6-1	NA	TRBJ2-1	CASSITGGVVEQFF	TGTGCCAGCAGTATAACGGGGGGGGTAGTTGAGCAGTTCTTC
NA	TRBV29-1	few	TRBJ2-6	CSVEGYGAPGANVLTF	TGCAGCGTTGAAGGGTACGGGGCTCCTGGGGCCAACGTCCTGACTTTC
NA	TRBV20-1	few	TRBJ2-1	CSARRTGDSYNEQFF	TGCAGTGCTAGGCGGACGGGGGACTCCTACAATGAGCAGTTCTTC
NA	TRBV27	NA	TRBJ2-3	CASSPKGYTQYF	TGTGCCAGCAGTCCGAAGGGTTATACGCAGTATTTT
TRBD1	TRBV2	NA	TRBJ1-2	CASRPRQGGYTF	TGTGCCAGCAGGCCCCGACAGGGAGGCTACACCTTC
TRBD2	TRBV6-5	NA	TRBJ2-7	CASTPGGFYEQYF	TGTGCCAGCACCCCGGGAGGGTTCTACGAGCAGTACTTC
NA	TRBV29-1	NA	TRBJ1-4	CSVGLGEKLFF	TGCAGCGTGGGACTCGGGGAAAAACTGTTTTTT
NA	TRBV2	NA	TRBJ2-5	CASSQLAGLGEQYF	TGTGCCAGCAGTCAGCTCGCAGGGTTAGGGGAGCAGTACTTC
NA	TRBV10-3	NA	TRBJ2-1	CAIRTRIVGDSNNEQFF	TGTGCCATCAGGACGAGAATCGTTGGGGACTCGAACAATGAGCAGTTCTTC
NA	TRBV11-2	NA	TRBJ1-4	CASSTPDLLREKLFF	TGTGCCAGCAGCACCCCGGACCTTCTGAGGGAAAAACTGTTTTTT